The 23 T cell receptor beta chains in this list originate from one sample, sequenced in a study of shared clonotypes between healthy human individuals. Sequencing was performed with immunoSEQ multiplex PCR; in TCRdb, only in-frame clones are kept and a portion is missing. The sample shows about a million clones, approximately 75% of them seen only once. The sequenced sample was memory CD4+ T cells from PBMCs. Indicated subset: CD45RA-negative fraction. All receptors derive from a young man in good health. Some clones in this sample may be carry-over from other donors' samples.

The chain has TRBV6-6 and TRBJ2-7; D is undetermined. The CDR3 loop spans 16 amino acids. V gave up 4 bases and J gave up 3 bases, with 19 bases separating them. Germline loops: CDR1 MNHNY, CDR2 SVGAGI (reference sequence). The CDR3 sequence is CASSSPIGVIGYEQYF. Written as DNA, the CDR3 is TGTGCCAGCAGTTCCCCGATTGGGGTTATTGGCTACGAGCAGTACTTC.

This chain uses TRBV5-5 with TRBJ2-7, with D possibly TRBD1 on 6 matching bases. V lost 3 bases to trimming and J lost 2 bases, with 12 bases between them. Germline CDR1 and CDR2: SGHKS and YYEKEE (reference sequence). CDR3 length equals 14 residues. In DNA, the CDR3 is TGTGCCAGCAGCTACTTACAGGGACCCTACGAGCAGTACTTC. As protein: CASSYLQGPYEQYF.

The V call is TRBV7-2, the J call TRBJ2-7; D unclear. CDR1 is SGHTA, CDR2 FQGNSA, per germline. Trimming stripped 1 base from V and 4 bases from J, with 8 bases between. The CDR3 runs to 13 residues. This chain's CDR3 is CASSLGPPYEQYF. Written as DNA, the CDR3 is TGTGCCAGCAGCTTAGGCCCCCCTTACGAGCAGTACTTC.

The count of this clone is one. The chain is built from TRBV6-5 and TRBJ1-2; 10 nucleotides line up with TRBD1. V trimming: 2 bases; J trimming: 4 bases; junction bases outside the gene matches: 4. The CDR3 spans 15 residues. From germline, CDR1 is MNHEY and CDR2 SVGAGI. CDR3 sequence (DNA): TGTGCCAGCAGTTACGCGGGACAGGGGATCTATGGCTACACCTTC. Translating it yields CASSYAGQGIYGYTF.

The chain's CDR3 is CASSFNGGSGNTIYF. The CDR3 nucleotides read TGTGCCAGCAGTTTCAACGGAGGCTCTGGAAACACCATATATTTT. This rearrangement joins TRBV27 to TRBJ1-3; no clear D gene. V lost 3 bases to trimming and J lost 0 bases, with 9 bases between them. The CDR3 is 15 residues long. Germline V gene data show CDR1 as MNHEY and CDR2 as SMNVEV (reference sequence).

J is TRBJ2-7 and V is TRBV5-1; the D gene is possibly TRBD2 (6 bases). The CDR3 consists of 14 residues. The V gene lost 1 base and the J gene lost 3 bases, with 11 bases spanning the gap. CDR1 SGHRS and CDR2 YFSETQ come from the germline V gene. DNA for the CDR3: TGCGCCAGCAGCTTGTCTCCGGGGGACTACGAGCAGTACTTC. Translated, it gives CASSLSPGDYEQYF.

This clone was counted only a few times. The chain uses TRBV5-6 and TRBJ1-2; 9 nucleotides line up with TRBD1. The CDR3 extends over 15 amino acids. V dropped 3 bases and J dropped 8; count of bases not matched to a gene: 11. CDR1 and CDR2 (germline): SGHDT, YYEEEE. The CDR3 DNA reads TGTGCCAGCAGCTGGGGTAGGACAGGGGCAAGCGGCTACACCTTC. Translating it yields CASSWGRTGASGYTF.

The CDR3 spells CAISESRWELFF. Here the CDR3 DNA reads TGTGCCATCAGTGAGTCTAGGTGGGAGCTGTTTTTT. The V gene is TRBV10-3, the J gene TRBJ2-2; D gene uncertain. Germline V gene lookup returns CDR1 ENHRY and CDR2 SYGVKD. V was trimmed by 0 bases and J by 9 bases, leaving 5 bases between them. The CDR3 is 12 residues long.

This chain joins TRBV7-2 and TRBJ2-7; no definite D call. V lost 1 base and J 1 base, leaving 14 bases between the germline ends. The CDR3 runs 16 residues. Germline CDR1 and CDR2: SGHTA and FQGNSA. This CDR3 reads CASSLGSSDGSYEQYF. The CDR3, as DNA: TGTGCCAGCAGCTTAGGCTCCAGCGACGGGTCCTACGAGCAGTACTTC.

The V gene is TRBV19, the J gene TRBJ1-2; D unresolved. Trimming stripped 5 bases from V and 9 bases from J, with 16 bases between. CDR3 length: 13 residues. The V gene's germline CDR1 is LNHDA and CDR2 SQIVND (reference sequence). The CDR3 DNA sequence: TGTGCCAGTAGTGCGGACGGGGTTCGGAGCTACACCTTC. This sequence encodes CASSADGVRSYTF.

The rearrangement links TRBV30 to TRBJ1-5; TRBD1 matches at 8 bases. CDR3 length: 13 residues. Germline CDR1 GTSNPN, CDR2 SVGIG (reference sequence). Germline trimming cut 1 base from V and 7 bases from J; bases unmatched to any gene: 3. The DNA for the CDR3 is TGTGCCTGGAGTGGACAGGGGATCCAGCCCCAGCATTTT. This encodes CAWSGQGIQPQHF.

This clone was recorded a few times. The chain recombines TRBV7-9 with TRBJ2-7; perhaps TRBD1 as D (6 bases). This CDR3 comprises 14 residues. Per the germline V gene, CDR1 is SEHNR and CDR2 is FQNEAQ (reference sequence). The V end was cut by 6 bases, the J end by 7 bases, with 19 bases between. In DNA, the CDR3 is TGTGCCAGCAGACCAACTCAGGGGTCCGGGGAGCAGTACTTC. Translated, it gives CASRPTQGSGEQYF.

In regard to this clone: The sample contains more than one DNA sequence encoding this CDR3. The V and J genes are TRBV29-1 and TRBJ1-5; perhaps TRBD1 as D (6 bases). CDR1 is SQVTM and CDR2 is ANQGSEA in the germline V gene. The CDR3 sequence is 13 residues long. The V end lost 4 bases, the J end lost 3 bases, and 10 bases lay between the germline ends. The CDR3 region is CSVGQGPNQPQHF. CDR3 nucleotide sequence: TGCAGCGTTGGGCAGGGGCCCAATCAGCCCCAGCATTTT.

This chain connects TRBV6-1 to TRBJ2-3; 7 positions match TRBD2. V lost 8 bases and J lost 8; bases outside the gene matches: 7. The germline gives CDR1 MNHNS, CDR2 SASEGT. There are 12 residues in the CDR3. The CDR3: CASEAGASTQYF. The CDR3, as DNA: TGTGCCAGCGAGGCGGGAGCTAGTACGCAGTATTTT.

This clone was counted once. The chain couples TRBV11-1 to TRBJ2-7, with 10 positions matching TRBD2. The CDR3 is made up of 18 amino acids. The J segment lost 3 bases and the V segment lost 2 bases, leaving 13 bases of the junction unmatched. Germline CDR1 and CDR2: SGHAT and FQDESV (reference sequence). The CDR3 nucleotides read TGTGCCAGCAGCTTATCTGCTCCTGTCCTAGCGGGAGTCTACGAGCAGTACTTC. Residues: CASSLSAPVLAGVYEQYF.

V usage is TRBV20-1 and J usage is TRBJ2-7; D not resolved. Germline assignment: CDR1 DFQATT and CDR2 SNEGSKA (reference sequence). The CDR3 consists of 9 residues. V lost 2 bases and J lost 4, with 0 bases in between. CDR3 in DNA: TGCAGTGCTAGATACGAGCAGTACTTC. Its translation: CSARYEQYF.

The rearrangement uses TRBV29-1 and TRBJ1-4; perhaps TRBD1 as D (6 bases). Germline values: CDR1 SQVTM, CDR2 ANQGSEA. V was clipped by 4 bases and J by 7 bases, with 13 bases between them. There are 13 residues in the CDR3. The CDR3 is CSVGNRAGEKLFF. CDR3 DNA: TGCAGCGTTGGTAACAGGGCGGGTGAAAAACTGTTTTTT.

CDR3 nucleotide sequence: TGCGCCAGCAGCCAAGCGGGAGGTTATAGCAATCAGCCCCAGCATTTT. Translating it yields CASSQAGGYSNQPQHF. This chain joins TRBV4-1 and TRBJ1-5, with D uncertain. V lost 1 base to trimming and J lost 0 bases, with 10 bases between them. Germline V gives CDR1 MGHRA, CDR2 YSYEKL. The CDR3 runs to 16 residues.

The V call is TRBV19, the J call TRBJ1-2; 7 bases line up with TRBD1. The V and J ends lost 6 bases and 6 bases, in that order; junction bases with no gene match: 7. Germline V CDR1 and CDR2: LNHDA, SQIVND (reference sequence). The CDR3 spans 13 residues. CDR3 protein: CASRRGRRDGYTF. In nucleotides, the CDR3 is TGTGCCAGTAGGAGGGGGCGAAGGGATGGCTACACCTTC.

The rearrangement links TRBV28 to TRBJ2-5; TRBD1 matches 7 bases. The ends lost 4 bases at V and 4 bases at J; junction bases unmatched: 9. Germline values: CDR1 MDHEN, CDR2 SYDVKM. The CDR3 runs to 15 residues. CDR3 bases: TGTGCCAGCAGTTCGGACCCTCGGACAGGAGAGACCCAGTACTTC. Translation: CASSSDPRTGETQYF.

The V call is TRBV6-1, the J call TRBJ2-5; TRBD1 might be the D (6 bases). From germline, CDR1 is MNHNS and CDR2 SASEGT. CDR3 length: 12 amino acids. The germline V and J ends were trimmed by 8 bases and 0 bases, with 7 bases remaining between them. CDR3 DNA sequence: TGTGCCAGCGGGGGCTACCAAGAGACCCAGTACTTC. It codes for CASGGYQETQYF.

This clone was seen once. This chain's CDR3 is CASSPQGDGSYEQYF. The CDR3 DNA reads TGTGCCAGCAGCCCGCAGGGGGATGGGTCCTACGAGCAGTACTTC. The genes are TRBV11-2 and TRBJ2-7; 7 bases are shared with TRBD1. The CDR3 is 15 amino acids. The V and J ends lost 5 bases and 1 base, in that order; junction bases with no gene match: 8. Looked up from germline, CDR1 is SGHAT and CDR2 is FQNNGV.

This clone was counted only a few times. CDR3 in DNA: TGTGCCAGTAGTATGAATGTACACCATAAGGATCAGCCCCAGCATTTT. Translated, it gives CASSMNVHHKDQPQHF. The chain carries TRBV19 and TRBJ1-5; no definite D call. There are 16 residues in the CDR3. The ends were cut back, 3 bases at V and 5 bases at J, with 17 bases in the middle. In germline, CDR1 is LNHDA, CDR2 SQIVND (reference sequence). The whole variable domain, remainder taken from reference TRBV19 and TRBJ1-5, is DGGITQSPKYLFRKEGQNVTLSCEQNLNHDAMYWYRQDPGQGLRLIYYSQIVNDFQKGDIAEGYSVSREKKESFPLTVTSAQKNPTAFYLCASSMNVHHKDQPQHFGDGTRLSIL.